This T cell receptor beta chain was found in a study of blood T cell repertoires in COVID-19. Looking at the study overall: Italy, Spain and the United States were the sources of the convalescent and acute COVID-19 samples.

The CDR3 loop spans 15 amino acids. CDR1 is MGHRA and CDR2 is YSYEKL in the germline V gene. The V and J ends lost 6 bases and 5 bases, in that order; junction bases with no gene match: 8. Repertoires were generated with immunoSEQ multiplex PCR, while TCRdb's copy carries only in-frame clones and drops some. Among 110,000 to 150,000 clones, around 90% were seen once, and the ten largest hold over 5%. This TCR came from a human donor in a cohort sampled during active COVID-19. The J gene is TRBJ2-5, the V gene TRBV4-1; 11 bases align to TRBD2. Sequencing used peripheral blood. The CDR3, as DNA: TGCGCCAGCAGTCTTACTAGCGGGAGTCGGGAGACCCAGTACTTC. Residues: CASSLTSGSRETQYF.